This T cell receptor beta chain was sequenced for a study of vaccination and CD4 T cells after COVID-19. The wider study: Each control was exposed to a CEFX pool, an HIV-1 Nef pool, or no peptide at all.

Regarding this clonotype: Its antigen is undetermined.

V was clipped by 7 bases and J by 2 bases, with 8 bases between them. The germline CDR1 and CDR2 sequences are MNHEY and SVGEGT. The CDR3 length is 12 residues. At the Johns Hopkins FTIC core, DNA taken from cultured CD4+ T cells was sequenced by way of the Oncomine TCR Beta short-read assay. In TCRdb, the PCR reads were re-called with MiXCR into one record per CDR3 protein. Among about 21,000 distinct CDR3 sequences, roughly two fifths were seen once, and the ten largest hold approximately 24%. Specified treatment: roughly 11-day PBMC culture with coronavirus spike peptide pools or control peptides (ViraFEST assay). In the ViraFEST assay, peptide-pool expansion preceded TCR sequencing of expanded clonotypes. Dates of PCR positivity, March to December 2020, preceded the US Alpha, Beta and Delta variants.

This rearrangement joins TRBV6-2 or TRBV6-3 to TRBJ1-2; tentatively, D is TRBD1 (5 bases). This specimen consisted of CD4+ T cells from blood, cultured in vitro, obtained before SARS-CoV-2 vaccination. The receptor comes from a human donor who had recovered from COVID-19. CDR3 nucleotide sequence: TGTGCCAGCACCGACAGAAACTATGGCTACACCTTC. Translation: CASTDRNYGYTF.